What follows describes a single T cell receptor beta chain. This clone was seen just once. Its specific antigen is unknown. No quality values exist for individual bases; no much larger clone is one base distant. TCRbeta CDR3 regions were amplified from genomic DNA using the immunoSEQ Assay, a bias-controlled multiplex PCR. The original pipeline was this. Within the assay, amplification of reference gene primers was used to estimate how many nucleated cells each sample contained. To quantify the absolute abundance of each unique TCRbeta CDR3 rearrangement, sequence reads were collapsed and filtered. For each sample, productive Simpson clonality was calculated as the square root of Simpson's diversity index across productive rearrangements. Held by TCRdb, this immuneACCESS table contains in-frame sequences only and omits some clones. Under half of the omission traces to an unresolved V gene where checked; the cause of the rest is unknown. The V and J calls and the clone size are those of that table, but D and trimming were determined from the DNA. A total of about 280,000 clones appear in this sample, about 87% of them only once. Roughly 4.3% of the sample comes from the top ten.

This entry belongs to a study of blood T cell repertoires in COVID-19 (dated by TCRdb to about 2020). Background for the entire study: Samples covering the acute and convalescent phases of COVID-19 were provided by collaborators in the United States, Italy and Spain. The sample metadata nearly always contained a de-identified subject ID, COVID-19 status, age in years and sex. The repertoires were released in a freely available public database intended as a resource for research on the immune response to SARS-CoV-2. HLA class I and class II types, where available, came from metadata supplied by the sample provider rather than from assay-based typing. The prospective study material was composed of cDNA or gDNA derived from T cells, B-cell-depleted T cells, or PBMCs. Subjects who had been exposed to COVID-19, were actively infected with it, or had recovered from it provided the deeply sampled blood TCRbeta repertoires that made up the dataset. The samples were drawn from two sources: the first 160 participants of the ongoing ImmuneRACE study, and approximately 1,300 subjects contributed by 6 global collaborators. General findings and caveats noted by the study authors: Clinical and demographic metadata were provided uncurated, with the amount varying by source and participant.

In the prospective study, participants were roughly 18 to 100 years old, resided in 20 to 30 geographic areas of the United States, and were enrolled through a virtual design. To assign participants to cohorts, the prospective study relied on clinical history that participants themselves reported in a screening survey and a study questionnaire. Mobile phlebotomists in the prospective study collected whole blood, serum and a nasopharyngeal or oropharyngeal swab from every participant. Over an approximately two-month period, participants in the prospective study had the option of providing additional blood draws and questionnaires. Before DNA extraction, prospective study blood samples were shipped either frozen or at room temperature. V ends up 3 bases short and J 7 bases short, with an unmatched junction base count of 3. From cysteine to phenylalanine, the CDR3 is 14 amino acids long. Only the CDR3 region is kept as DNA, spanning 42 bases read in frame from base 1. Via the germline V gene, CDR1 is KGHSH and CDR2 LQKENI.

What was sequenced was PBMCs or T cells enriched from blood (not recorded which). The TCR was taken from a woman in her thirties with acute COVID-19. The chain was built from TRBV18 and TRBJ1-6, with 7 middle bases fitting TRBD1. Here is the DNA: TGTGCCAGCTCACCTGACAGGGCGAATTCACCCCTCCACTTT. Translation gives CASSPDRANSPLHF.